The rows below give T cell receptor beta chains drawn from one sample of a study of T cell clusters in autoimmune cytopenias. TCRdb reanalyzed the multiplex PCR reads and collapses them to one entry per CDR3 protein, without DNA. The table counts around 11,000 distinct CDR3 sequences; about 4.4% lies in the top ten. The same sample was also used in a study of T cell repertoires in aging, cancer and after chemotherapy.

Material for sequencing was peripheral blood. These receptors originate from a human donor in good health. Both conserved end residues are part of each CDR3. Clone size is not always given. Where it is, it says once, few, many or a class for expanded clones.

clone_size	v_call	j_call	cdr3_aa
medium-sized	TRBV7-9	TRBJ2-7	CASSPFGSFSYEQYF
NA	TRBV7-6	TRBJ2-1	CASSLFAGVGNEQFF
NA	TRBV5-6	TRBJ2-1	CASSLKSHEQFF
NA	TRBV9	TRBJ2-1	CASSGPGHGNEQFF
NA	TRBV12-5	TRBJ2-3	CASGPGAAVPFDTQYF
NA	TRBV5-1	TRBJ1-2	CACSLLYRGDNGYTF
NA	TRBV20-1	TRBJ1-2	CSARDRARGGGYTF
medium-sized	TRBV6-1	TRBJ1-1	CASSEAPVGNTEAFF
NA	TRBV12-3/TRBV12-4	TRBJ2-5	CASSLGTSGSRYF
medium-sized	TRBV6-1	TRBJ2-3	CASSEERGGTDTQYF
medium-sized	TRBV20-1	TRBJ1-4	CSARRTGYNEKLFF
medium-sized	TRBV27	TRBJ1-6	CASSSPTTFNSPLHF
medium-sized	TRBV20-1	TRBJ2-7	CSARDSLSSYEQYF
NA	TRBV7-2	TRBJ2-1	CASSPPNPRYNEQFF
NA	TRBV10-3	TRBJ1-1	CAISDPNFGGNTEAFF
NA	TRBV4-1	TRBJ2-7	CASSQGPGQGNEQYF
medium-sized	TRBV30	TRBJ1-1	CAWGSRGVGTEAFF
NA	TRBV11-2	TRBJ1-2	CASSFTPGRSYGYTF
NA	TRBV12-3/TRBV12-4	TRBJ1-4	CASSPTTGTNEKLFF
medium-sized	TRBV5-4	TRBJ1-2	CASSTGGTVFYGYTF
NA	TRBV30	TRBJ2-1	CAWSTTLWGNEQFF
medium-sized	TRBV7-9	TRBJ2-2	CASSLSAATGELFF
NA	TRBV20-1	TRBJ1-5	CSANDRVSNQPQHF
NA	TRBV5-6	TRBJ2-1	CASSLVLLAGAFSYNEQFF
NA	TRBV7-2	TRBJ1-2	CASSLGGQIYGYTF
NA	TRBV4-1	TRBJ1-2	CASSQGGAPYGYTF
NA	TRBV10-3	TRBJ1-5	CAISPGTTDQPQHF
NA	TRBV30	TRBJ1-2	CAWSHSGRGTYGYTF
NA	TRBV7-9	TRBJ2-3	CASSLGRAVSTDTQYF
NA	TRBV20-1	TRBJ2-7	CSARAPDTIYEQYF
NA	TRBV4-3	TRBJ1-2	CASSQGGVSGYTF
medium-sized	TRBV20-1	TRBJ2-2	CSAPLGANTGELFF
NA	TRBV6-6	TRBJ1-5	CASSYGANQPQHF
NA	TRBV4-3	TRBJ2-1	CASSGTEMVTGVYNEQFF
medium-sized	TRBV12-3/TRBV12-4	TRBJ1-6	CASTLGTANSPLHF
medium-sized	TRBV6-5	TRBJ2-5	CASCPSGTVQETQYF
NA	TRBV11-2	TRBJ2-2	CASSLQLIGPGELFF
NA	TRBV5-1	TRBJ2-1	CASSYNRWSSYNEQFF
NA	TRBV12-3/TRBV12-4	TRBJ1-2	CASPGQVGYGYTF
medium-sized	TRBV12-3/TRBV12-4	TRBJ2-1	CASSGLAGGNNEQFF
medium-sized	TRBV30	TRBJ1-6	CAWSGDQGQASPLHF
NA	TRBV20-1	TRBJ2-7	CSARDESGTGRPYEQYF